This TCR beta chain is drawn from a study of regulatory T cells in long-lasting Graves disease. On this clonotype itself: As yet, its antigen is unknown.

Libraries of TCR beta came from iRepertoire HTBI primers plus Arm-PCR of CDR3 regions. Using its own MiXCR run on the multiplex PCR reads, TCRdb lists one record per CDR3 protein. The sample consists of 400,000 to 500,000 distinct CDR3 sequences, 20% to 25% of them appearing once. Time point given: persistent/refractory GD, antithyroid drugs over 5 years with positive TRAb. There was RNA extracted from PBMCs, and the TCR library was made from it. It was American Thyroid Association guidelines that determined Graves' disease diagnosis. The patient group derived from an endocrinology department in Xi'an, China. The CDR3 is 14 amino acids. V lost 2 bases to trimming and J lost 6 bases; unmatched junction nucleotides: 6. Germline CDR1 DFQATT, CDR2 SNEGSKA (reference sequence). General observations from the study: Less diverse TCR repertoires were seen in persistent Graves' patients than in newly diagnosed ones. Having few samples may have compromised the accuracy.

The TCR comes from a female donor with Graves disease. The sequences come from peripheral blood mononuclear cells (PBMCs), collected when the disease was refractory, from a patient treated with antithyroid drugs. The J gene is TRBJ1-2, the V gene TRBV20-1, with 10 bases matching TRBD1. CDR3 amino acids: CSARRDRGRDGYTF. The CDR3, as DNA: TGCAGTGCTAGACGAGACAGGGGGCGCGATGGCTACACCTTC.